The 16 T cell receptor beta chains given below trace back to one sample, sequenced in a study of T cell responses to AZD1222 COVID-19 vaccine. Data came from immunoSEQ multiplex PCR; TCRdb stores just in-frame clones and leaves some out. The repertoire holds around 120,000 clones, with around 90% as singletons. The specimen was peripheral blood, collected on day 0 of AZD1222 vaccination. Every receptor here comes from an adult in good health.

The chain is built from TRBV4-3 and TRBJ1-5, with 9 bases matching TRBD1. V was pared by 3 bases and J by 7 bases, with 7 bases of the junction left unmatched. CDR1 and CDR2 from the germline V gene are LGHNA and YSLEER. The CDR3 runs 15 residues. The chain's CDR3 is CASSQLQGAEQPQHF. The CDR3 bases are TGCGCCAGCAGCCAGTTACAGGGGGCTGAGCAGCCCCAGCATTTT.

V gene TRBV10-1 combines with J gene TRBJ1-2, with TRBD1 identical over 7 bases. The CDR3 has 13 amino acids. J gave up 5 bases and V 4 bases, and 4 bases lay outside the gene matches. The germline V gene has CDR1 WNHNN and CDR2 SYGVQD (reference sequence). The CDR3 loop reads CASSAGTDYGYTF. The CDR3, as DNA: TGCGCCAGCAGTGCCGGGACAGATTATGGCTACACCTTC.

The chain recombines TRBV5-8 with TRBJ2-3; TRBD2 matches 12 bases. CDR3 size: 16 residues. Looked up from germline, CDR1 is SGHTS and CDR2 is YDEGEE. The junction had 13 bases not matched to a gene; V was cut back by 4 bases and J by 10 bases. The CDR3 DNA follows: TGTGCCAGCAGCGACCGACTAGCGGGGGCATTTTATGCGCAGTATTTT. This translates into CASSDRLAGAFYAQYF.

The genes are TRBV21-1 and TRBJ1-2; TRBD1, the table's D call, was not compared with the DNA. TRBV21-1 is a pseudogene locus. The CDR3 has 14 residues. Here the CDR3 DNA reads TGTGCCAGCAGCAAGGCCCAATCCCTCTATGGCTACACCTTC. Translation: CASSKAQSLYGYTF.

The chain links TRBV2 to TRBJ1-3; the D is unclear. The CDR3 is made up of 15 amino acids. Germline V gene data show CDR1 as SNHLY and CDR2 as FYNNEI. The ends were cut back, 6 bases at V and 0 bases at J, with 12 bases in the middle. CDR3 sequence reads: CASSVASGSGNTIYF. For the CDR3, the DNA is TGTGCCAGCAGCGTAGCCTCCGGCTCTGGAAACACCATATATTTT.

V is TRBV4-3 and J is TRBJ1-2, with 7 bases aligning to TRBD1. In germline, CDR1 is LGHNA, CDR2 YSLEER. The CDR3 runs 16 residues. V lost 1 base to trimming and J lost 6 bases; unmatched junction nucleotides: 11. CDR3 nucleotide sequence: TGCGCCAGCAGCCAAGTTTTAATGGAGGGGGCCGATGGCTACACCTTC. This sequence encodes CASSQVLMEGADGYTF.

V and J are TRBV5-6 and TRBJ2-7; D ambiguous. Trimming stripped 2 bases from V and 5 bases from J, with 8 bases between. The CDR3 length is 12 residues. Germline V lookup: CDR1 SGHDT, CDR2 YYEEEE. CDR3 protein: CASSFSRHEQYF. The CDR3 DNA reads TGTGCCAGCAGCTTTTCGCGGCACGAGCAGTACTTC.

This chain uses TRBV7-2 with TRBJ2-3, with a tentative D call TRBD1 (6 bases). The V gene's germline CDR1 is SGHTA and CDR2 FQGNSA. The V end was cut by 3 bases, the J end by 5 bases, with 12 bases between. This CDR3 contains 14 residues. The CDR3 protein is CASSFSQGLDTQYF. CDR3 bases: TGTGCCAGCAGCTTCTCCCAGGGGTTAGATACGCAGTATTTT.

The chain uses TRBV2 and TRBJ1-1; a weak D match, TRBD1 (5 bases). V lost 6 bases, J lost 9 bases, and 11 bases lay in between. The CDR3 covers 11 residues. CDR1 SNHLY and CDR2 FYNNEI come from the germline V gene. The CDR3 DNA follows: TGTGCCAGCAGAGTTACGGGACAAGCTTTCTTT. Translating it yields CASRVTGQAFF.

This rearrangement joins TRBV6-5 to TRBJ1-2, with 11 bases that match TRBD1. The CDR3 consists of 16 residues. V lost 2 bases and J lost 5; bases outside the gene matches: 7. From germline, CDR1 is MNHEY and CDR2 SVGAGI. The CDR3 nucleotides read TGTGCCAGCAGTTACAAGGGACAGGGGGGGGTATATGGCTACACCTTC. It is translated as CASSYKGQGGVYGYTF.

The DNA for the CDR3 is TGCGCCAGCAGCCGTCCTAGCGGGGGGGCTATAGGAACAGATACGCAGTATTTT. Translation: CASSRPSGGAIGTDTQYF. The genes are TRBV5-1 and TRBJ2-3; 12 nucleotides line up with TRBD2. Unmatched junction bases numbered 12, after V lost 4 bases and J lost 3 bases. There are 18 residues in the CDR3. CDR1 and CDR2 (germline): SGHRS, YFSETQ. The full variable domain, its missing parts supplied by reference TRBV5-1 and TRBJ2-3, is KAGVTQTPRYLIKTRGQQVTLSCSPISGHRSVSWYQQTPGQGLQFLFEYFSETQRNKGNFPGRFSGRQFSNSRSEMNVSTLELGDSALYLCASSRPSGGAIGTDTQYFGPGTRLTVL.

The chain is built from TRBV12-3 or TRBV12-4 and TRBJ1-2; D is uncertain. CDR3 length: 13 amino acids. V lost 3 bases and J 5 bases, leaving 10 bases between the germline ends. This CDR3 is CASSFGRSYGYTF. The CDR3 nucleotides are TGTGCCAGCAGTTTTGGACGGAGTTATGGCTACACCTTC.

This chain uses TRBV6-6 with TRBJ1-4, with D unresolved. The V end was cut by 0 bases, the J end by 7 bases, with 12 bases between. The CDR3 has 15 amino acids. Germline CDR1 MNHNY, CDR2 SVGAGI (reference sequence). The CDR3 nucleotides read TGTGCCAGCAGTTACTCGGGCGGCTCGATTGAAAAACTGTTTTTT. Its protein is CASSYSGGSIEKLFF.

This chain links TRBV6-5 with TRBJ2-7; D may be TRBD2 (5 bases). Germline values: CDR1 MNHEY, CDR2 SVGAGI. This CDR3 spans 13 amino acids. V was cut by 1 base and J by 6 bases, with 10 bases left in between. CDR3 nucleotides: TGTGCCAGCAGTTACTACGTGGCGGGCGAGCAGTACTTC. This encodes CASSYYVAGEQYF.

The chain uses TRBV29-1 and TRBJ1-2, with a weak D call TRBD1 (5 bases). The V end was cut by 0 bases, the J end by 7 bases, with 9 bases between. The CDR3 is made up of 12 amino acids. Per germline, CDR1 SQVTM and CDR2 ANQGSEA. CDR3 DNA: TGCAGCGTTGAAGAAGGACACCGTGGCTACACCTTC. As protein: CSVEEGHRGYTF.

The J gene is TRBJ1-1, the V gene TRBV6-5; possibly TRBD1 for D (6 bases). Germline V gives CDR1 MNHEY, CDR2 SVGAGI. Trimming removed 4 bases at V and 4 bases at J, with 16 bases between. The CDR3 contains 15 residues. The CDR3: CASSWSRGGGTEAFF. The CDR3 region has the DNA TGTGCCAGCAGTTGGAGCAGGGGAGGGGGCACTGAAGCTTTCTTT.